Listed below are T cell receptor beta chains from one sample, sequenced in a study of monozygotic twins with inflammatory bowel disease. TCRdb reprocessed the 5' RACE reads, with one entry per CDR3 protein and no DNA. Its table lists under 200,000 distinct CDR3 sequences. The sequenced material came from blood. Every receptor here comes from a human donor with ulcerative colitis or Crohn's disease, or a healthy co-twin of an affected twin (not recorded which). Each CDR3 is given with its conserved first and last residue.

j_gene,v_gene,len,CDR3aa
TRBJ2-2,TRBV6-5,13,CASGGGNTGELFF
TRBJ1-1,TRBV12-3/TRBV12-4,13,CASSSTENTEAFF
TRBJ1-3,TRBV28,14,CASSSSRQGYTIYF
TRBJ1-1,TRBV27,14,CASSLIGGYTEAFF
TRBJ1-5,TRBV20-1,18,CSARDDKYDDGMGQPQHF
TRBJ2-7,TRBV18,16,CASSLWTREISYEQYF
TRBJ1-2,TRBV7-9,13,CASTPGGAGGYTF
TRBJ1-1,TRBV24-1,13,CATSEQGETEAFF
TRBJ1-1,TRBV28,14,CASSSGPANTEAFF
TRBJ1-3,TRBV20-1,16,CSASYNRPYSGNTIYF
TRBJ2-1,TRBV11-3,18,CASSLDLAGGGSYNEQFF
TRBJ2-3,TRBV19,15,CASSRGWSGTDTQYF
TRBJ2-3,TRBV20-1,12,CSARRPTDTQYF
TRBJ2-3,TRBV19,14,CASSAHWGTDTQYF
TRBJ2-7,TRBV5-6,15,CASSLGGGFPYEQYF
TRBJ2-5,TRBV4-2,15,CASSQEPQRGETQYF
TRBJ2-1,TRBV11-2,19,CASSLGTVRRHGRNNEQFF
TRBJ1-3,TRBV7-9,12,CASSRLANTIYF
TRBJ2-7,TRBV5-1,15,CASSPTVLSSYEQYF
TRBJ2-7,TRBV24-1,14,CATSARDRPYEQYF
TRBJ2-1,TRBV15,16,CATSGSGTSGNNEQFF
TRBJ1-4,TRBV19,14,CASTGGQNNEKLFF
TRBJ2-4,TRBV6-1,15,CASTQGDWGRNIQYF
TRBJ2-7,TRBV12-3/TRBV12-4,16,CASSPPPPMISYEQYF
TRBJ1-6,TRBV20-1,13,CSASTGEYSPLHF
TRBJ2-3,TRBV4-2,14,CASSPQSLADTQYF
TRBJ2-7,TRBV20-1,15,CSARVETGAAYEQYF
TRBJ1-3,TRBV5-1,15,CASSNSGNSGNTIYF
TRBJ2-1,TRBV5-1,16,CASSYSEGGTYNEQFF
TRBJ2-2,TRBV7-2,16,CASSSQGLMNTGELFF
TRBJ2-7,TRBV7-2,15,CASSLGTSGFYEQYF
TRBJ1-5,TRBV19,12,CASSIWMKPQHF
TRBJ1-6,TRBV27,14,CASSIRGGNSPLHF
TRBJ2-1,TRBV7-9,15,CASSLYPGGPEEQFF
TRBJ1-5,TRBV16,15,CASSQTQGSNQPQHF
TRBJ2-3,TRBV20-1,16,CSARGPIGRLRDTQYF
TRBJ2-3,TRBV28,17,CASRTPSTGAYTDTQYF
TRBJ2-7,TRBV5-1,13,CASSPDGIYEQYF
TRBJ1-2,TRBV6-2/TRBV6-3,13,CASSYYKGGGYTF
TRBJ2-1,TRBV5-1,15,CASSRDRASYNEQFF
TRBJ1-2,TRBV20-1,14,CSAREDGPGDGYTF
TRBJ2-1,TRBV5-1,15,CASSLGGVGHNEQFF
TRBJ2-1,TRBV19,15,CASSRRDSARGEQFF
TRBJ1-1,TRBV28,14,CASSLRDGLTEAFF
TRBJ2-2,TRBV5-1,15,CASSLDRGVAGELFF
TRBJ2-3,TRBV7-3,15,CASSLERSSTDTQYF
TRBJ1-5,TRBV10-3,15,CAISESGGFSQPQHF
TRBJ2-1,TRBV5-1,15,CASSPEVSSYNEQFF
TRBJ2-7,TRBV7-8,15,CASSRRTDESYEQYF
TRBJ2-7,TRBV10-3,13,CAISSGAAYEQYF
TRBJ2-7,TRBV4-1,14,CASSRGIGLYEQYF
TRBJ2-3,TRBV7-3,14,CASSRLAGTDTQYF
TRBJ2-7,TRBV5-4,15,CASSLGSGANYEQYF
TRBJ1-6,TRBV7-2,17,CASSQSGGPGLNSPLHF
TRBJ1-1,TRBV7-8,18,CASSLGVWTAFRNAEAFF
TRBJ2-3,TRBV7-8,12,CAGGGGGDTQYF
TRBJ2-6,TRBV5-1,16,CASSSTSGTGANVLTF